Below, one T cell receptor beta chain is given with its context. This entry is derived from a study of blood T cell repertoires in COVID-19. Per the study methods: Estimation of nucleated cell counts relied on the amplification of reference gene primers. Measured with immunoSEQ multiplex PCR; TCRdb has only the in-frame clones, and not every one. The D gene and trimming were derived from the DNA, and the V and J assignments and clone size from that table. The sample lists 300,000 or so clones, about 82% occurring once. Per germline, CDR1 DFQATT and CDR2 SNEGSKA (reference sequence). V lost 4 bases, J lost 6 bases, and 4 bases lay in between. The CDR3 is made up of 10 amino acids.

The sequence was collected from a woman in her forties or fifties with acute or convalescent COVID-19. The sample comprised peripheral blood. The J gene is TRBJ2-1, the V gene TRBV20-1, with D hard to call. The CDR3 DNA is TGCAGTGCTACAGGCAATGAGCAGTTCTTC. Encoded protein: CSATGNEQFF.